This T cell receptor beta chain originates from a study of CD8 T cells in Susac syndrome. CDR1 SGDLS and CDR2 YYNGEE come from the germline V gene. The V end lost 3 bases, the J end lost 4 bases, and 12 bases lay between the germline ends. This CDR3 is built from 14 residues. An amount of RNA that ranged from roughly 0.45 to 1 ug was reverse transcribed with random hexamers. TCRdb redid the calling of the immunoSEQ multiplex PCR reads with MiXCR, one entry per CDR3 protein. The sample has around 140,000 distinct CDR3 sequences; approximately 95% are singletons. A word on this clonotype: Its antigen is unidentified.

Study-level results: The study conceded that relatively few individuals underwent its TCR sequencing and HLA analysis.

Material for sequencing was CD4+ T cells from PBMCs. The chain uses TRBV9 and TRBJ2-3; D gene ambiguous. This sequence was found in a human donor with multiple sclerosis. As DNA, the CDR3 is TGTGCCAGCAGCGCCCTCCGTCGCCCAGATACGCAGTATTTT. This sequence encodes CASSALRRPDTQYF.